Listed below are T cell receptor beta chains from one sample, sequenced in a study of shared clonotypes between healthy human individuals. Sequencing used immunoSEQ multiplex PCR; TCRdb keeps in-frame clones, though not all of them. The sample records 850,000 to 1,100,000 clones, about 80% being singletons. The specimen was memory CD4+ T cells from PBMCs. Every receptor here comes from a man younger than 35 in good health. Some clones in this sample may be carry-over from other donors' samples. The CDR3 runs from the conserved cysteine through the conserved F or W. A D gene is named only where the DNA matches it firmly. The size of a clone is reported for some rows only, either as once, few or many, or as a class for expanded clones.

TRBV5-1	NA	TRBJ1-1	NA	TGCGCCAGCAGCGAAAGGATCCCTAACACTGAAGCTTTCTTT	CASSERIPNTEAFF
TRBV11-2	NA	TRBJ1-1	NA	TGTGCCAGCAGCTTAGGCAGGGGGAACACTGAAGCTTTCTTT	CASSLGRGNTEAFF
TRBV28	NA	TRBJ2-7	NA	TGTGCCAGCAGGGGAGGTAACGAGCAGTACTTC	CASRGGNEQYF
TRBV11-3	NA	TRBJ2-3	NA	TGTGCCAGCAGCTTAGGAGTCGCCAGGCGTAGCCCCAAGCAGTATTTT	CASSLGVARRSPKQYF
TRBV28	NA	TRBJ1-3	few	TGTGCCGTGAACACAGGGAGGAGAAACACCATATATTTT	CAVNTGRRNTIYF
TRBV5-1	TRBD1	TRBJ2-1	NA	TGCGCCAGCAGCTACCGGGACAGGCATATCAATGAGCAGTTCTTC	CASSYRDRHINEQFF
TRBV18	TRBD2	TRBJ2-5	NA	TGTGCCAGCTCACCCCCTCGACTGAGCGGGAGGGCGGAGACCCAGTACTTC	CASSPPRLSGRAETQYF
TRBV6-5	NA	TRBJ2-1	NA	TGTGCCAGCAGCGCACCGGGGACGGATGAGCAGTTCTTC	CASSAPGTDEQFF
TRBV6-5	NA	TRBJ2-2	NA	TGTGCCAGCAGTTCCAGGGCTACGAACACCGGGGAGCTGTTTTTT	CASSSRATNTGELFF
TRBV7-9	TRBD2	TRBJ2-3	NA	TGTGCCAGCAGCGCGTCTAGCGGGTCGGATCCTAGCACAGATACGCAGTATTTT	CASSASSGSDPSTDTQYF
TRBV28	NA	TRBJ2-7	NA	TGTGCCAGCAGTTTAACCGGGTCCTTCTACGAGCAGTACTTC	CASSLTGSFYEQYF
TRBV6-4	NA	TRBJ2-1	NA	TGTGCCAGCAGGGCTAGCGAGAGCTCCTACAATGAGCAGTTCTTC	CASRASESSYNEQFF
TRBV4-1	TRBD1	TRBJ2-5	NA	TGCGCCAGCAGCCAAGATGACAAGGGACAGTTTTCGGAGACCCAGTACTTC	CASSQDDKGQFSETQYF
TRBV27	NA	TRBJ2-6	NA	TGTGCCAGCAGTCCTCTTTTCGGGGCATTCTCTGGGGCCAACGTCCTGACTTTC	CASSPLFGAFSGANVLTF
TRBV5-6	TRBD1	TRBJ1-6	NA	TGTGCCAGCAGCTCCCCGGGACAGCCTAATTCACCCCTCCACTTT	CASSSPGQPNSPLHF
TRBV6-1	TRBD1	TRBJ2-1	once	TGTGCCAGCAGTGAGCGGAGCCCGTCGACTAGACAGGGGGAGCAGTTCTTC	CASSERSPSTRQGEQFF
TRBV7-9	NA	TRBJ2-7	NA	TGTGCCAGCAGCTTAGCGGGCTCTAGGAGCTCCTACGAGCAGTACTTC	CASSLAGSRSSYEQYF
TRBV7-3	NA	TRBJ2-3	NA	TGTGCCAGCAGCGCCAGAGATACGCAGTATTTT	CASSARDTQYF
TRBV5-1	NA	TRBJ2-3	NA	TGCGCCAGCAGCTTTTCAGGGGATCGCACAGATACGCAGTATTTT	CASSFSGDRTDTQYF
TRBV7-2	TRBD1	TRBJ2-3	few	TGTGCCAGCAGCATCGGGACAGCCACAGATACGCAGTATTTT	CASSIGTATDTQYF
TRBV5-6	NA	TRBJ2-5	NA	TGTGCCAGCAGTAGTTGGACATTAGCGGAGACCCAGTACTTC	CASSSWTLAETQYF
TRBV5-1	NA	TRBJ1-3	NA	TGCGCCAGCAGCTTGGCGGGATCCTACTCTGGAAACACCATATATTTT	CASSLAGSYSGNTIYF
TRBV7-2	NA	TRBJ1-1	NA	TGTGCCAGCAGCTTTCAAGGGCCAGCTACTGAAGCTTTCTTT	CASSFQGPATEAFF
TRBV19	TRBD2	TRBJ2-1	NA	TGTGCCAGTAGTCCTAGCGGGACGTTCTACAATGAGCAGTTCTTC	CASSPSGTFYNEQFF
TRBV18	TRBD1	TRBJ2-7	once	TGTGCCAGCTCACCAACGATACTACGGGACAGGGTAGCCTACGAGCAGTACTTC	CASSPTILRDRVAYEQYF
TRBV2	NA	TRBJ2-7	NA	TGTGCCAGCAGTGCCCCCAGGGGAAGCTCCTACGAGCAGTACTTC	CASSAPRGSSYEQYF
TRBV5-4	NA	TRBJ2-7	NA	TGTGCCAGCAGCTTGAGTCAGGGGATCGCCTACGAGCAGTACTTC	CASSLSQGIAYEQYF
TRBV18	NA	TRBJ2-5	NA	TGTGCCAGCTCACCGGGTTTGGGTCTCCCGGGAGAAGAGACCCAGTACTTC	CASSPGLGLPGEETQYF
TRBV4-3	NA	TRBJ2-4	NA	TGCGCCAGCAGCCAAGATTCCTCCATTCAGTACTTC	CASSQDSSIQYF
TRBV5-1	NA	TRBJ1-3	NA	TGCGCCAGCAGAACGGACAACTCTGGAAACACCATATATTTT	CASRTDNSGNTIYF
TRBV15	TRBD1	TRBJ2-7	NA	TGTGCCACCAGCAGACTGCCGGGACAGGGGCTCTACGAGCAGTACTTC	CATSRLPGQGLYEQYF
TRBV5-4	NA	TRBJ2-2	NA	TGTGCCAGCAGCCCCCTTTCAACAGGGTTAGGCGGGGAGCTGTTTTTT	CASSPLSTGLGGELFF
TRBV6-1	NA	TRBJ2-6	NA	TGTGCCAGCGACGAGAGCTCTGGGGCCAACGTCCTGACTTTC	CASDESSGANVLTF